One and the same sample provided the 13 T cell receptor beta chains below, sequenced in a study of T cells in Graves' hyperthyroidism and ophthalmopathy. RNA transcripts yielded amplified TCR beta CDR3 regions. An initial round of RT-PCR targeting the TCR CDR3 relied on the HTBI primer set. MiXCR, applied by TCRdb to the multiplex PCR reads, yields one record per CDR3 protein. The sample lists hundreds of thousands of distinct CDR3 sequences, about 17% occurring once. The material sequenced was blood. The receptors come from a woman aged 50 to 60 with Graves' hyperthyroidism that later progressed to Graves' ophthalmopathy.

The CDR3 region is CASSLFGLAARTDTQYF. The CDR3 DNA is TGCGCCAGCAGCTTGTTTGGACTAGCGGCCCGCACAGATACGCAGTATTTT. The rearrangement uses TRBV5-1 and TRBJ2-3; 10 bases align to TRBD2. The junction had 6 bases not matched to a gene; V was cut back by 1 base and J by 1 base. Germline-derived CDR1 and CDR2 are SGHRS and YFSETQ. The length of the CDR3 is 17 residues.

This clonotype was counted at least ten times. The chain is built from TRBV30 and TRBJ2-1; a weak D match, TRBD2 (6 bases). The CDR3 covers 12 residues. Germline V lookup: CDR1 GTSNPN, CDR2 SVGIG (reference sequence). V lost 6 bases to trimming and J lost 3 bases, with 9 bases between them. CDR3 protein: CACGRGYNEQFF. CDR3 nucleotides: TGTGCCTGTGGGCGGGGCTACAATGAGCAGTTCTTC.

This clonotype appeared many times. J is TRBJ1-1 and V is TRBV7-2; 8 bases are a match to TRBD1. This CDR3 has 14 amino acids. Germline V CDR1 and CDR2: SGHTA, FQGNSA. With V trimmed by 5 bases and J by 11 bases, 13 bases remained unmatched. The CDR3 region has the DNA TGTGCCAGCAGCCACGGACTGGACAGGGTTAACGCTTTCTTT. Protein product: CASSHGLDRVNAFF.

This clonotype was counted ten times or more. The V gene is TRBV20-1, the J gene TRBJ1-1; D may be TRBD1 (5 bases). Germline-derived CDR1 and CDR2 are DFQATT and SNEGSKA (reference sequence). V was trimmed by 0 bases and J by 5 bases, leaving 16 bases between them. The CDR3 covers 15 residues. The CDR3 here is CSARDRGAMPTEAFF. DNA of the CDR3: TGCAGTGCTAGAGATAGGGGAGCGATGCCAACTGAAGCTTTCTTT.

This clonotype was recorded a few times. The V gene is TRBV10-3, the J gene TRBJ1-2; maybe TRBD1 (5 bases). With 2 bases removed from V and 5 bases from J, the gap between germline ends came to 18 bases. The CDR3 extends over 16 amino acids. Germline V gives CDR1 ENHRY, CDR2 SYGVKD. CDR3 in amino acids: CAISELPVGDPYGYTF. The CDR3 nucleotides read TGTGCCATCAGTGAGCTTCCCGTGGGGGATCCGTATGGCTACACCTTC.

This clonotype was picked up many times. The V call is TRBV7-8, the J call TRBJ2-1; maybe TRBD2 (5 bases). The CDR3 is made up of 15 amino acids. V was clipped by 4 bases and J by 7 bases, with 17 bases between them. Germline CDR1 and CDR2: SGHVS and FQNEAQ. DNA of the CDR3: TGTGCCAGCAGCTATAGCGACTGGGAATTAAATGAGCAGTTCTTC. This gives the protein CASSYSDWELNEQFF.

This clonotype showed up many times. The rearrangement uses TRBV18 and TRBJ1-5; D remains ambiguous. This CDR3 is built from 15 residues. Germline V CDR1 and CDR2: KGHSH, LQKENI. V was trimmed by 6 bases and J by 3 bases, leaving 15 bases between them. In DNA form, the CDR3 reads TGTGCCAGCTCCTCCACGAGCGGGTCCAATCAGCCCCAGCATTTT. This codes for CASSSTSGSNQPQHF.

The sample holds a few counts of this clonotype. J is TRBJ1-4 and V is TRBV12-3 or TRBV12-4; D gene ambiguous. CDR3 length: 12 residues. Trimming pared 4 bases from V and 8 bases from J, leaving 8 bases between. CDR3 protein: CASSYPLEKLFF. The CDR3 DNA reads as TGTGCCAGCAGTTACCCACTCGAAAAACTGTTTTTT.

This clonotype has at least ten counts. This sequence joins TRBV20-1 and TRBJ1-6; 7 positions agree with TRBD1. V dropped 2 bases and J dropped 9; count of bases not matched to a gene: 13. This CDR3 has 16 amino acids. From germline, CDR1 is DFQATT and CDR2 SNEGSKA (reference sequence). CDR3 loop: CSARSRGQAAGSPLHF. CDR3 coding DNA: TGCAGTGCTAGATCTCGTGGACAGGCCGCCGGTTCACCCCTCCACTTT.

This clonotype was seen a few times. The chain is built from TRBV13 and TRBJ1-2, with 8 nucleotides matching TRBD1. This CDR3 is 16 amino acids long. Looked up from germline, CDR1 is PRHDT and CDR2 is FYEKMQ (reference sequence). Trimming at V came to 5 bases and at J to 4 bases, leaving 12 bases not matched to a gene. CDR3 nucleotide sequence: TGTGCCAGCAGCGCTGACCAGGGGGCTAGAATCTATGGCTACACCTTC. Amino acids: CASSADQGARIYGYTF.

This rearrangement joins TRBV9 to TRBJ1-6, with D possibly TRBD1 on 5 matching bases. V was trimmed by 7 bases and J by 5 bases, leaving 10 bases between them. This CDR3 spans 13 amino acids. Germline V lookup: CDR1 SGDLS, CDR2 YYNGEE. The CDR3 here is CASSGLNNSPLHF. CDR3 in DNA: TGTGCCAGCTCGGGACTTAATAATTCACCCCTCCACTTT.

The chain carries TRBV19 and TRBJ1-1; a possible D gene is TRBD1 (5 bases). Deletions cut 7 bases from V and 4 bases from J, with 13 bases between. The CDR3 loop spans 13 amino acids. Germline CDR1 is LNHDA and CDR2 is SQIVND (reference sequence). CDR3 protein: CASTNEGVTEAFF. CDR3 bases: TGTGCCAGTACAAACGAAGGGGTCACTGAAGCTTTCTTT.

The table lists this clonotype with many counts. CDR3 nucleotides: TGTGCCAGCAGCTTAGGAGGGGGTGCAACTAATGAAAAACTGTTTTTT. Translated: CASSLGGGATNEKLFF. V gene TRBV7-2 combines with J gene TRBJ1-4; the D gene is possibly TRBD1 (6 bases). Germline V lookup: CDR1 SGHTA, CDR2 FQGNSA. V was shortened by 1 base and J by 0 bases, with 9 bases between the two germline ends. The CDR3 has 16 residues.